The 11 T cell receptor beta chains below come from one sample, sequenced in a study of blood T cell repertoires in COVID-19. The assay was immunoSEQ multiplex PCR, and TCRdb's table has in-frame clones only and misses some. The sample includes about 200,000 clones, 84% seen only once; the top ten take around 2.9%. Sequenced input: PBMCs or T cells enriched from blood (not recorded which). The receptors were gathered from a woman between 25 and 40 years old who had been exposed to COVID-19.

The CDR3 protein is CASSPPGLALYEQYF. The CDR3 DNA follows: TGTGCCAGCAGTCCCCCGGGACTAGCGTTATACGAGCAGTACTTC. The genes are TRBV6-2 or TRBV6-3 and TRBJ2-7, with 10 nucleotides matching TRBD2. In germline, CDR1 is MNHEY, CDR2 SVGEGT. V shed 5 bases and J 4 bases; nucleotides not matched to a gene: 8. The CDR3 extends over 15 amino acids.

This chain joins TRBV7-2 and TRBJ2-3; D might be TRBD1 (7 bases). The CDR3 loop spans 15 amino acids. Germline-derived CDR1 and CDR2 are SGHTA and FQGNSA. With 6 bases removed from V and 4 bases from J, the gap between germline ends came to 17 bases. CDR3 region: CASSVWQGEADTQYF. CDR3 bases: TGTGCCAGCAGTGTATGGCAGGGGGAGGCAGATACGCAGTATTTT.

About this clone itself: This sample also contains other DNA sequences that code for the same CDR3. The J gene is TRBJ1-1, the V gene TRBV7-3; no reliable D call. The CDR3 loop spans 13 amino acids. In germline, CDR1 is SGHTA, CDR2 FQGTGA. V was cut by 4 bases and J by 1 base, with 7 bases left in between. The CDR3 bases are TGTGCCAGCAGCTCTCGACAGAACACTGAAGCTTTCTTT. This translates into CASSSRQNTEAFF. The variable domain in full, completed from reference TRBV7-3 and TRBJ1-1, reads GAGVSQTPSNKVTEKGKYVELRCDPISGHTALYWYRQSLGQGPEFLIYFQGTGAADDSGLPNDRFFAVRPEGSVSTLKIQRTERGDSAVYLCASSSRQNTEAFFGQGTRLTVV.

The rearrangement links TRBV11-2 to TRBJ1-4; TRBD1 might be the D (6 bases). Trimming cost V 3 bases and J 10 bases, with 9 bases left between them. This CDR3 comprises 12 residues. From germline, CDR1 is SGHAT and CDR2 FQNNGV. CDR3 residues: CASSFRGGKLFF. For the CDR3, the DNA is TGTGCCAGCAGCTTCAGGGGTGGAAAACTGTTTTTT. Full variable domain (outside the CDR3, taken from reference TRBV11-2 and TRBJ1-4): EAGVAQSPRYKIIEKRQSVAFWCNPISGHATLYWYQQILGQGPKLLIQFQNNGVVDDSQLPKDRFSAERLKGVDSTLKIQPAKLEDSAVYLCASSFRGGKLFFGSGTQLSVL.

The CDR3 DNA reads TGCGCCAGCACGACCGGGGGGGCGGATAAAGAGACCCAGTACTTC. As protein: CASTTGGADKETQYF. The chain employs TRBV5-1 and TRBJ2-5, with TRBD2 identical over 8 bases. The CDR3 spans 15 residues. J lost 3 bases, V lost 6 bases, and 10 bases had no gene match. In germline, CDR1 is SGHRS, CDR2 YFSETQ.

The J gene is TRBJ2-1, the V gene TRBV4-1; 9 positions match TRBD1. The V and J ends lost 3 bases and 7 bases, in that order; junction bases with no gene match: 16. Germline V gives CDR1 MGHRA, CDR2 YSYEKL. This CDR3 comprises 18 residues. CDR3 in amino acids: CASSQKTGTGFFMNEQFF. The DNA for the CDR3 is TGCGCCAGCAGCCAGAAGACCGGGACAGGGTTTTTTATGAATGAGCAGTTCTTC.

The chain links TRBV4-3 to TRBJ1-6; tentatively, D is TRBD1 (5 bases). Germline V gene sequence: CDR1 LGHNA, CDR2 YSLEER. The CDR3 consists of 16 residues. Trimming cost V 0 bases and J 7 bases, with 13 bases left between them. This CDR3 is CASSQDLGPTNSPLHF. The CDR3 DNA follows: TGCGCCAGCAGCCAAGATTTGGGGCCGACGAATTCACCCCTCCACTTT.

The chain combines TRBV13 with TRBJ2-7, with TRBD1 identical over 9 bases. Per germline, CDR1 PRHDT and CDR2 FYEKMQ (reference sequence). This CDR3 contains 15 residues. The J segment lost 2 bases and the V segment lost 4 bases, leaving 6 bases of the junction unmatched. The CDR3 coding sequence is TGTGCCAGCAGCTCGCCGGGACAGGGCACCTACGAGCAGTACTTC. It specifies CASSSPGQGTYEQYF.

The J gene is TRBJ1-2, the V gene TRBV11-2, with 10 nucleotides matching TRBD1. Germline CDR1 SGHAT, CDR2 FQNNGV. J was trimmed by 7 bases and V by 5 bases; bases with no gene match: 10. This CDR3 is 15 amino acids long. In DNA form, the CDR3 reads TGTGCCAGCAGCCCAATCCGACAGGGGGCGGCTGGCTACACCTTC. Translated, it gives CASSPIRQGAAGYTF.

This chain joins TRBV7-2 and TRBJ1-4; 11 bases match TRBD1. The V and J ends lost 2 bases and 6 bases, in that order; junction bases with no gene match: 8. This CDR3 is 17 amino acids long. Germline CDR1 reads SGHTA; CDR2 reads FQGNSA. CDR3 loop: CASSLMGQGVNYEKLFF. For the CDR3, the DNA is TGTGCCAGCAGCTTAATGGGACAGGGGGTGAATTATGAAAAACTGTTTTTT.

The V and J genes are TRBV7-2 and TRBJ2-7; 8 positions match TRBD1. The J segment lost 6 bases and the V segment lost 5 bases, leaving 9 bases of the junction unmatched. Germline assignment: CDR1 SGHTA and CDR2 FQGNSA. There are 14 residues in the CDR3. CDR3 region: CASSLDRATGEQYF. DNA for the CDR3: TGTGCCAGCAGCCTGGACAGGGCGACTGGCGAGCAGTACTTC.